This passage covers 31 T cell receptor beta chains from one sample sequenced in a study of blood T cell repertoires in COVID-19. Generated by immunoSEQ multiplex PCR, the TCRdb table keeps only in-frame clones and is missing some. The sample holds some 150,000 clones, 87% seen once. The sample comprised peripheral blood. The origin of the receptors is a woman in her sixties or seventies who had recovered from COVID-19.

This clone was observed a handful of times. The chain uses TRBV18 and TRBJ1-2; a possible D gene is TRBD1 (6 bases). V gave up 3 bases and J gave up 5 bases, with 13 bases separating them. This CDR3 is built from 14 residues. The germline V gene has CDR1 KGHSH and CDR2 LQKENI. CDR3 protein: CASSPNGTPYGYTF. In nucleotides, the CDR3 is TGTGCCAGCTCACCCAATGGGACACCATATGGCTACACCTTC.

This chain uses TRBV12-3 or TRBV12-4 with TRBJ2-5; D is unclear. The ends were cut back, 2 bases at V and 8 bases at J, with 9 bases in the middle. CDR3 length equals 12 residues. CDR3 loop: CASSLSMRTQYF. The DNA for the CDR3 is TGTGCCAGCAGTTTATCGATGCGAACCCAGTACTTC.

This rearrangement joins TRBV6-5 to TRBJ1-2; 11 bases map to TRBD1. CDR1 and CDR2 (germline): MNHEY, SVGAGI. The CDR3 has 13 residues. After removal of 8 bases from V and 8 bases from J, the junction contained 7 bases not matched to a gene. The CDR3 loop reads CASGQGARGGYTF. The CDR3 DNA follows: TGTGCCAGCGGACAGGGGGCGAGAGGAGGCTACACCTTC.

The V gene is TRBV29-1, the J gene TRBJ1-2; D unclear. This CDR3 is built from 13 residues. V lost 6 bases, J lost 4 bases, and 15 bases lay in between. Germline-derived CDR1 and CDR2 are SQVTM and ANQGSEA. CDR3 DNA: TGCAGCGTGCCCACGAGGGTACCCTATGGCTACACCTTC. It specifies CSVPTRVPYGYTF.

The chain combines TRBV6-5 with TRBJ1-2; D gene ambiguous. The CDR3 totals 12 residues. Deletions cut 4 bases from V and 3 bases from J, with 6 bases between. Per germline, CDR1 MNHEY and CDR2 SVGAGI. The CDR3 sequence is CASSSSYYGYTF. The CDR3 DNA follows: TGTGCCAGCAGTTCGTCCTACTATGGCTACACCTTC.

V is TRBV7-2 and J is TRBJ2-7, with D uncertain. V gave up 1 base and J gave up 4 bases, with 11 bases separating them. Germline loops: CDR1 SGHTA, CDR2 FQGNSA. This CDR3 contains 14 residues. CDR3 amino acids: CASSLVSSGYEQYF. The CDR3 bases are TGTGCCAGCAGCTTAGTATCTTCGGGTTACGAGCAGTACTTC.

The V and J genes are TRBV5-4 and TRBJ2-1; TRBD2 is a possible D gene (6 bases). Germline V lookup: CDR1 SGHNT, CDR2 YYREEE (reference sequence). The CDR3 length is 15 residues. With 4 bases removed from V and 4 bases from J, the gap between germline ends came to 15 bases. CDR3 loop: CASSPGLLTYNEQFF. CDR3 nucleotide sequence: TGTGCCAGCAGCCCGGGACTCCTGACTTACAATGAGCAGTTCTTC.

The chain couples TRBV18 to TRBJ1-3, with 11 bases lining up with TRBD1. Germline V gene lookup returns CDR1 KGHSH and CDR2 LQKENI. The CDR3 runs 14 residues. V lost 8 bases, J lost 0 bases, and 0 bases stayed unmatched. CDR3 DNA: TGTGCCAGCGGACAGGGGGCCTCTGGAAACACCATATATTTT. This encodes CASGQGASGNTIYF.

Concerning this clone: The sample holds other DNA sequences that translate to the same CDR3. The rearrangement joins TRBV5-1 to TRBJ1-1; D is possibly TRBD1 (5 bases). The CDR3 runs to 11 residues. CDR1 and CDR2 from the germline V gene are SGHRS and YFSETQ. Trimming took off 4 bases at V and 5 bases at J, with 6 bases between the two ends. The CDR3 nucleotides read TGCGCCAGCAGCCGGGGGACTGAAGCTTTCTTT. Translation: CASSRGTEAFF.

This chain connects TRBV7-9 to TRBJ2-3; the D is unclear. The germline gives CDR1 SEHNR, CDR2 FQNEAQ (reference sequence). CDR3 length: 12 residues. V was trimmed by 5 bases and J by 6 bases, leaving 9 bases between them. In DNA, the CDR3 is TGTGCCAGCAGCCCCCTCGGTGATACGCAGTATTTT. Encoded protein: CASSPLGDTQYF.

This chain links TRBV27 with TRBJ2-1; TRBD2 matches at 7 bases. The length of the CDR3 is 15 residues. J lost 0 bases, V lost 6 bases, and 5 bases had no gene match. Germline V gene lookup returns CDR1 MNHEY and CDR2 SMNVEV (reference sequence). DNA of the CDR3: TGTGCCAGCAGCAAGACTAGCCTCTCCTACAATGAGCAGTTCTTC. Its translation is CASSKTSLSYNEQFF.

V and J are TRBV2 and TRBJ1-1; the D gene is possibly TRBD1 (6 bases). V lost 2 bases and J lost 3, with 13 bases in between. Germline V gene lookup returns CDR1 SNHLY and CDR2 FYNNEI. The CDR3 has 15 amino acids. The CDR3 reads CASSEHGGGDTEAFF. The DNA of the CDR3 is TGTGCCAGCAGTGAACATGGGGGCGGTGACACTGAAGCTTTCTTT.

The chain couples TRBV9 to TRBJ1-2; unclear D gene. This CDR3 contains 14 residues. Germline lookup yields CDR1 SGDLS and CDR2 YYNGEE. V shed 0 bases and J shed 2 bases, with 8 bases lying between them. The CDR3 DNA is TGTGCCAGCAGCGTAGATCCGGAGAACTATGGCTACACCTTC. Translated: CASSVDPENYGYTF.

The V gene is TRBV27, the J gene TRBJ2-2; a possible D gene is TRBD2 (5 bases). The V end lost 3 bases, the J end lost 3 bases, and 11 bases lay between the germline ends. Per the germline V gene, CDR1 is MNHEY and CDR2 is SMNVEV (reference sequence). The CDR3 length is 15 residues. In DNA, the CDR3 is TGTGCCAGCAGTTTCGGGCAGGAGGACACCGGGGAGCTGTTTTTT. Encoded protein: CASSFGQEDTGELFF.

CDR3 in amino acids: CASSRQGTDIAFF. The CDR3 bases are TGTGCCAGCAGCCGACAAGGTACAGACATAGCTTTCTTT. This chain joins TRBV11-3 and TRBJ1-1; D not certain. Germline lookup yields CDR1 SGHNT and CDR2 YENEEA. This CDR3 is 13 amino acids long. V was pared by 5 bases and J by 10 bases, with 17 bases between.

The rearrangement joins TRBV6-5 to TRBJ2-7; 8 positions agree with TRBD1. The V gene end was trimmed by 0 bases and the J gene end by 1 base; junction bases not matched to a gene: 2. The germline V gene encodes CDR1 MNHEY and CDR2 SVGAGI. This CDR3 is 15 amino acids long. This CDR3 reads CASSYSGQGSYEQYF. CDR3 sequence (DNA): TGTGCCAGCAGTTACTCAGGACAGGGTTCCTACGAGCAGTACTTC.

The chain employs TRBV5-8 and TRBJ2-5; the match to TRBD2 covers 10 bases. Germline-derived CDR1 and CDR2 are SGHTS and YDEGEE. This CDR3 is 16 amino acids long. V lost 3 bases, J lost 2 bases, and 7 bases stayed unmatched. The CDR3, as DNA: TGTGCCAGCAGCTGGGGAGGAGCGGGGGGGCAAGAGACCCAGTACTTC. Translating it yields CASSWGGAGGQETQYF.

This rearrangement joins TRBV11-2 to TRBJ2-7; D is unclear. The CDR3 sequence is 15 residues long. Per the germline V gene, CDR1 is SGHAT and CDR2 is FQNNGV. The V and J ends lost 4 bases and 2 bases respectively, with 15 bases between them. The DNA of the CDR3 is TGTGCCAGCAGCTCCCTGTGGGCAGGCACCTACGAGCAGTACTTC. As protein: CASSSLWAGTYEQYF.

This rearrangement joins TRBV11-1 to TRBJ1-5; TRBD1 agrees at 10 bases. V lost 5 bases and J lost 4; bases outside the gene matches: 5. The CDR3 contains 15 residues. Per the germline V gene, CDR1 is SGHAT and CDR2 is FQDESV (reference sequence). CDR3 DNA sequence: TGTGCCAGCAGCCAAGGACAGGGGGAAAATCAGCCCCAGCATTTT. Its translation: CASSQGQGENQPQHF.

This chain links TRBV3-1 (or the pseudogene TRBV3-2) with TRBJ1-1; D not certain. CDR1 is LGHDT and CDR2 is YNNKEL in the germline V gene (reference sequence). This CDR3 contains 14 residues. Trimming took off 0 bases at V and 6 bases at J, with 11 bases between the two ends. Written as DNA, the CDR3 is TGTGCCAGCAGCCAAGATCAGGATTTCGCTGAAGCTTTCTTT. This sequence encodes CASSQDQDFAEAFF.

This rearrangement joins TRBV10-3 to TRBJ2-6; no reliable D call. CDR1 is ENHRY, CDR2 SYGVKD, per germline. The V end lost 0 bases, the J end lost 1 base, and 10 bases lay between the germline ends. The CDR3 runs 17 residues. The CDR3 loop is CAISESGPISGANVLTF. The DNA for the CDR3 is TGTGCCATCAGTGAGTCTGGGCCGATATCTGGGGCCAACGTCCTGACTTTC.

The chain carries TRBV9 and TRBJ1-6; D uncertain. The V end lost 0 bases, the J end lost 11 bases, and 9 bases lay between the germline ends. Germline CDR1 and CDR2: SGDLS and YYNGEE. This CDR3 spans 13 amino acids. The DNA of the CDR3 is TGTGCCAGCAGCGTAGAACAATATCCACCCCTCCACTTT. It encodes CASSVEQYPPLHF. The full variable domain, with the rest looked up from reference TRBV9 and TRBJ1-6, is DSGVTQTPKHLITATGQRVTLRCSPRSGDLSVYWYQQSLDQGLQFLIQYYNGEERAKGNILERFSAQQFPDLHSELNLSSLELGDSALYFCASSVEQYPPLHFGNGTRLTVT.

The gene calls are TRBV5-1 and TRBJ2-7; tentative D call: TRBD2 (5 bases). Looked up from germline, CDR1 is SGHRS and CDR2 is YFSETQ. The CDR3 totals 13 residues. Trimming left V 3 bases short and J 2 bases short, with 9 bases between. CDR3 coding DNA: TGCGCCAGCAGCTCGGGATCTACCTACGAGCAGTACTTC. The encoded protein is CASSSGSTYEQYF.

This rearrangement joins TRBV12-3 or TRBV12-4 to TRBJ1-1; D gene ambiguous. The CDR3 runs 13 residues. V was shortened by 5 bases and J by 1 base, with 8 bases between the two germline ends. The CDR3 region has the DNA TGTGCCAGCAGTAAACTACCGAACACTGAAGCTTTCTTT. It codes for CASSKLPNTEAFF.

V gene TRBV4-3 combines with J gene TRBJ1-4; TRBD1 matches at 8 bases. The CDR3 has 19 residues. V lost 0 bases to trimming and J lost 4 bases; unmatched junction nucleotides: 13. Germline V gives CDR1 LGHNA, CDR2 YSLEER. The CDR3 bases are TGCGCCAGCAGCCAAGACTTATTTATACAGGGGGGTTTTAATGAAAAACTGTTTTTT. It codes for CASSQDLFIQGGFNEKLFF.

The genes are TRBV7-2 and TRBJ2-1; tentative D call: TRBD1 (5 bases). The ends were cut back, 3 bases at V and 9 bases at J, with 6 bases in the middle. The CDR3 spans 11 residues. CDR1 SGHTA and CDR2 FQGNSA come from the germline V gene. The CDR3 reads CASSLGPEQFF. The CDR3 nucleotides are TGTGCCAGCAGCTTGGGGCCTGAGCAGTTCTTC. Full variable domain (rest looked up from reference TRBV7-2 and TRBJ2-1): GAGVSQSPSNKVTEKGKDVELRCDPISGHTALYWYRQSLGQGLEFLIYFQGNSAPDKSGLPSDRFSAERTGGSVSTLTIQRTQQEDSAVYLCASSLGPEQFFGPGTRLTVL.

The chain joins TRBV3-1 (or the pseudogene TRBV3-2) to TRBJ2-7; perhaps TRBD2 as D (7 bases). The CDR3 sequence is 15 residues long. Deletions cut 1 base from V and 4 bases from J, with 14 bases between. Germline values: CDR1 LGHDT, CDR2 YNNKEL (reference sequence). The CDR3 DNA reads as TGTGCCAGCAGCCAAGCGTGGGGGCGGGGGTACGAGCAGTACTTC. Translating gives CASSQAWGRGYEQYF.

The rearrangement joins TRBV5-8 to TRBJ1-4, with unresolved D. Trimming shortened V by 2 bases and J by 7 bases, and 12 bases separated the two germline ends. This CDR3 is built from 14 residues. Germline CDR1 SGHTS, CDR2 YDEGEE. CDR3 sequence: CASSFGRTGEKLFF. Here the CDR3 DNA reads TGTGCCAGCAGCTTCGGGAGGACGGGTGAAAAACTGTTTTTT.

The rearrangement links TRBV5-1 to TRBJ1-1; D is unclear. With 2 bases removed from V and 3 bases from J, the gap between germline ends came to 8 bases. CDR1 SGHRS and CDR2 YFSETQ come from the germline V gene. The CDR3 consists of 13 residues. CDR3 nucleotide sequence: TGCGCCAGCAGCTTACCTAGCGACACTGAAGCTTTCTTT. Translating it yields CASSLPSDTEAFF.

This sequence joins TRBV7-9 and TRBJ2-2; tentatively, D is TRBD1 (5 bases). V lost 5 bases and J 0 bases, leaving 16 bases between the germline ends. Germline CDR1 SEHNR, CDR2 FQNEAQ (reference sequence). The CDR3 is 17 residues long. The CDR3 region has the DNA TGTGCCAGCAGCCCTCTTTGGTCCAGGGCGAACACCGGGGAGCTGTTTTTT. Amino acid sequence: CASSPLWSRANTGELFF.

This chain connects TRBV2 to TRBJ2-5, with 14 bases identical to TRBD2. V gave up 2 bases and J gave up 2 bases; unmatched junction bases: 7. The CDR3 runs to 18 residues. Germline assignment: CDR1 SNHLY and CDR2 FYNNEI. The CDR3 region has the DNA TGTGCCAGCAGTGAATGGGGGACTAGCGGGGGCCTACAAGAGACCCAGTACTTC. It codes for CASSEWGTSGGLQETQYF.